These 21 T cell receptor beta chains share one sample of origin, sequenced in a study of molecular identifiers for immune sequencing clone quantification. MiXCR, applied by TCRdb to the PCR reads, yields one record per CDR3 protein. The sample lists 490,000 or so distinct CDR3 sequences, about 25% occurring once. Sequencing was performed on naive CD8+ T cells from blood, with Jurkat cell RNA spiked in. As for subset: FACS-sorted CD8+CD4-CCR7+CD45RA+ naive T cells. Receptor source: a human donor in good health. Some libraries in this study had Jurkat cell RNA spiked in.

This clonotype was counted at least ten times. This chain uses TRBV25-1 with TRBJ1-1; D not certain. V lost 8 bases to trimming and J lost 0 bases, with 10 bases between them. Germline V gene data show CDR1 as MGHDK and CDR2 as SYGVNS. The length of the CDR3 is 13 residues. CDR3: CASRGLMNTEAFF. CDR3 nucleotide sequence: TGTGCCAGCCGCGGACTTATGAACACTGAAGCTTTCTTT.

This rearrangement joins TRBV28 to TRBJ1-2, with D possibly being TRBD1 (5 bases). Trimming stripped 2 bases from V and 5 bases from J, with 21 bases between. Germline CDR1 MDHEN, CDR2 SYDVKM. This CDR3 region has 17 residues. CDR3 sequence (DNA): TGTGCCAGCAGTTTAGATACCTTCCCCGGGACCCCTTATGGCTACACCTTC. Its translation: CASSLDTFPGTPYGYTF.

The DNA for the CDR3 is TGTGCCAGCAGCTCCGATGGGGAATACGAGCAGTACTTC. Translated: CASSSDGEYEQYF. V and J are TRBV7-9 and TRBJ2-7, with D unresolved. From germline, CDR1 is SEHNR and CDR2 FQNEAQ (reference sequence). V lost 4 bases to trimming and J lost 4 bases, with 11 bases between them. The CDR3 consists of 13 residues. Based on the CDR3 plus reference TRBV7-9 and TRBJ2-7, the full variable domain is DTGVSQNPRHKITKRGQNVTFRCDPISEHNRLYWYRQTLGQGPEFLTYFQNEAQLEKSRLLSDRFSAERPKGSFSTLEIQRTEQGDSAMYLCASSSDGEYEQYFGPGTRLTVT.

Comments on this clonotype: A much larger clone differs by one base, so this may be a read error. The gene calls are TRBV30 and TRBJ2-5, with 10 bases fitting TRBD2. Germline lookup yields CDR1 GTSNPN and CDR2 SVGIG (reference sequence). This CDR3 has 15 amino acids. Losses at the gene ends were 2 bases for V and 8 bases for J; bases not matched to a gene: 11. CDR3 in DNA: TGTGCCTGGAGTAGTGAAGCGGGAGGGGGAGACACCCAGTACTTC. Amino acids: CAWSSEAGGGDTQYF.

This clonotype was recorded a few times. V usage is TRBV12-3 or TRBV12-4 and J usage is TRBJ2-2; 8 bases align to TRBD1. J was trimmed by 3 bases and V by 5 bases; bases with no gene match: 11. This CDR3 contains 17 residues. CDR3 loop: CASSPPRGQGDTGELFF. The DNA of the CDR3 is TGTGCCAGCAGTCCGCCCCGTGGACAGGGCGACACCGGGGAGCTGTTTTTT.

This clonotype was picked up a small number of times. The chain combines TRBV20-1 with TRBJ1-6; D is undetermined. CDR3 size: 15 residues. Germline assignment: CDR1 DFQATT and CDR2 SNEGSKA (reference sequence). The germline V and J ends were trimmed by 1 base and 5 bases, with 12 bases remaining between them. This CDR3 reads CSARVPRLDNSPLHF. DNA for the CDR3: TGCAGTGCTAGAGTTCCCAGGTTGGATAATTCACCCCTCCACTTT.

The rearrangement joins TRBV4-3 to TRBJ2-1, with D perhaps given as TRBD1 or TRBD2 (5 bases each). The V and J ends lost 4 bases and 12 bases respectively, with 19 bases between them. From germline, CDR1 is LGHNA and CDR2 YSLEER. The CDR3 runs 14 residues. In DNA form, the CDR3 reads TGCGCCAGCAGCCGGGGAGTACAGGCAACTGCGCAGTTCTTC. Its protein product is CASSRGVQATAQFF.

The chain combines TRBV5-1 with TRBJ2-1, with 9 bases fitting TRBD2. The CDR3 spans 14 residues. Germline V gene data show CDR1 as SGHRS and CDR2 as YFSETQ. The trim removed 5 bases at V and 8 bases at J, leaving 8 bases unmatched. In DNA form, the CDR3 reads TGCGCCAGCAGGGCTAGCGGGACACCCTATGAGCAGTTCTTC. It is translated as CASRASGTPYEQFF.

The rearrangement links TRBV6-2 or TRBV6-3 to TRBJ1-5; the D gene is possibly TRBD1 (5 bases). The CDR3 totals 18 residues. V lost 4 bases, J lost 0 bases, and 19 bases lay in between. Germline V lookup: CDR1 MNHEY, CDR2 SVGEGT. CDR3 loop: CASSSREGEAYSNQPQHF. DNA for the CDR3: TGTGCCAGCAGTTCCAGGGAAGGGGAGGCATATAGCAATCAGCCCCAGCATTTT.

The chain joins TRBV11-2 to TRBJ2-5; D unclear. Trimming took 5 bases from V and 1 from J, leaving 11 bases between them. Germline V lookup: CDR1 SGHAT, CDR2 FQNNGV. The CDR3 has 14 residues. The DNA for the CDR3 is TGTGCCAGCAGCCACACAGCCTCCCAAGAGACCCAGTACTTC. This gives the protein CASSHTASQETQYF. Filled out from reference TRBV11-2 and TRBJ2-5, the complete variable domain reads EAGVAQSPRYKIIEKRQSVAFWCNPISGHATLYWYQQILGQGPKLLIQFQNNGVVDDSQLPKDRFSAERLKGVDSTLKIQPAKLEDSAVYLCASSHTASQETQYFGPGTRLLVL.

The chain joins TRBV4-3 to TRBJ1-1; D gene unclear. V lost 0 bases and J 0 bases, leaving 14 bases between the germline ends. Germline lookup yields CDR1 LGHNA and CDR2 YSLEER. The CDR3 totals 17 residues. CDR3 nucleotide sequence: TGCGCCAGCAGCCAAGATCTGGCAGATTATATGAACACTGAAGCTTTCTTT. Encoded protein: CASSQDLADYMNTEAFF.

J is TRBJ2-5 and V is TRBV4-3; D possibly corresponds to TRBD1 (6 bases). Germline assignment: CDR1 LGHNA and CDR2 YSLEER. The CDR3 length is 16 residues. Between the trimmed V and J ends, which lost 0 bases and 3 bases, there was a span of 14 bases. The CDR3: CASSQDGAGDKETQYF. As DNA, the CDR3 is TGCGCCAGCAGCCAAGATGGAGCAGGGGATAAAGAGACCCAGTACTTC.

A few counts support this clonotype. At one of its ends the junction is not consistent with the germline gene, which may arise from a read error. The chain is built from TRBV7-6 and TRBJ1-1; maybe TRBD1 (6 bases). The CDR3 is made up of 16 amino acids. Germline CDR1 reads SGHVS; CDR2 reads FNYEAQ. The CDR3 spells CASSLATSGGATEAIF. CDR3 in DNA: TGTGCCAGCAGCTTAGCAACATCGGGGGGCGCAACTGAAGCTATCTTT.

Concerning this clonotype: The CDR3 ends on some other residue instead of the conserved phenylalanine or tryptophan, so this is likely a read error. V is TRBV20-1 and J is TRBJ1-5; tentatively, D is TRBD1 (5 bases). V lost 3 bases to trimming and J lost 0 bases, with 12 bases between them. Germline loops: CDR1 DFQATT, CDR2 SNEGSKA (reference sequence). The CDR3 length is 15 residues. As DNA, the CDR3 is TGCAGTGCTAGTGAACAGGAGGATAGCAATCAGCCCCAGCATTTA. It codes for CSASEQEDSNQPQHL.

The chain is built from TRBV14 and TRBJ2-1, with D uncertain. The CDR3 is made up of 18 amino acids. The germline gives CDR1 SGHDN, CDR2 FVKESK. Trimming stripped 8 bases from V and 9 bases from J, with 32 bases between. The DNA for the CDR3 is TGTGCCAGCTTCCCCTGGCCCAGCGTGCTAGGTTCACAAGGTGAGCAGTTCTTC. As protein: CASFPWPSVLGSQGEQFF.

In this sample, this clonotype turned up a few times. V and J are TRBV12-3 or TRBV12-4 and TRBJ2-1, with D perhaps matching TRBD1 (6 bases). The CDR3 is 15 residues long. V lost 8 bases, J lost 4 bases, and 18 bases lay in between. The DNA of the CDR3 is TGTGCCAGCTCCCCCGGTGCGGACAGATACAATGAGCAGTTCTTC. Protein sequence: CASSPGADRYNEQFF.

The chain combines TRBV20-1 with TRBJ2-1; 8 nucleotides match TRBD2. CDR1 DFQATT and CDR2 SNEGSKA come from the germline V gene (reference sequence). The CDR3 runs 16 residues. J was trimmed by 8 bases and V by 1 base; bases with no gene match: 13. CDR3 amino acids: CSARVIAGSEGYEQFF. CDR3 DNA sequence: TGCAGTGCTAGAGTGATAGCGGGGAGTGAGGGTTATGAGCAGTTCTTC.

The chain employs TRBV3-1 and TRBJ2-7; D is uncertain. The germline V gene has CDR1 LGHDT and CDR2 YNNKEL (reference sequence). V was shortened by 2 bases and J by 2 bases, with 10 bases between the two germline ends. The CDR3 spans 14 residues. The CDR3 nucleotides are TGTGCCAGCAGCCAAAAAATAAAAACCTACGAGCAGTACTTC. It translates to CASSQKIKTYEQYF.

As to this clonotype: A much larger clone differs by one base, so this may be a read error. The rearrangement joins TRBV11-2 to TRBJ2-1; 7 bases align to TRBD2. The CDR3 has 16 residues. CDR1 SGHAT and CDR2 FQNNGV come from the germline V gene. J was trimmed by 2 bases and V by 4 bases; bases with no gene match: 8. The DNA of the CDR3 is TGTGCCAGCAGCTCGGTTGACGGACTAGCCTACAATGAGCAGTTCTTC. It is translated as CASSSVDGLAYNEQFF.

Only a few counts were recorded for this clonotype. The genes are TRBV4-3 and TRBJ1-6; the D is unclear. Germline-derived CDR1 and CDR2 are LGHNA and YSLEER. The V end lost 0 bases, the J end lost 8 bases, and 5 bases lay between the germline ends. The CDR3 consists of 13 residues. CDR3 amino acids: CASSQDMDSPLHF. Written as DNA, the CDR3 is TGCGCCAGCAGCCAAGATATGGATTCACCCCTCCACTTT.

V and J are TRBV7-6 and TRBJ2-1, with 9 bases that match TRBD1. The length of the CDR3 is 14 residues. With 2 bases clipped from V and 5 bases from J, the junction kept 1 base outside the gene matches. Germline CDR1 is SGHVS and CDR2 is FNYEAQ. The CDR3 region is CASSLWTGDNEQFF. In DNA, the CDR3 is TGTGCCAGCAGCTTATGGACAGGGGACAATGAGCAGTTCTTC.